Each of the 28 T cell receptor beta chains below was sequenced from the same sample in a study of esophageal squamous cell carcinoma under preoperative chemotherapy. Indicated time point: after preoperative PTX-NDP chemotherapy. TCRdb re-called the PCR reads through MiXCR, storing one row per CDR3 protein. The sample carries under 14,000 distinct CDR3 sequences, roughly 63% recorded once. This sample was taken from a patient given preoperative chemotherapy. The receptors derive from a human donor with esophageal squamous cell carcinoma. The donor label of this sample is uncertain.

The genes are TRBV7-2 and TRBJ2-7; the match to TRBD2 covers 12 bases. Germline CDR1 SGHTA, CDR2 FQGNSA. J was trimmed by 4 bases and V by 5 bases; bases with no gene match: 18. The CDR3 is made up of 19 amino acids. The CDR3 spells CASSPPPTSGRNVRYEQYF. The CDR3 DNA reads as TGTGCCAGCAGCCCGCCCCCGACTAGCGGGAGAAACGTGCGGTACGAGCAGTACTTC.

This clonotype was counted a few times. The V and J genes are TRBV6-5 and TRBJ2-1, with 8 bases aligning to TRBD1. The DNA end lines up better with TRBJ2-7; the J call may be wrong. The CDR3 loop spans 14 amino acids. Germline-derived CDR1 and CDR2 are MNHEY and SVGAGI. The CDR3 here is CASSYVDRGGEQYF. DNA of the CDR3: TGTGCCAGCAGTTACGTTGACAGGGGCGGCGAGCAGTACTTC.

The V gene is TRBV6-1, the J gene TRBJ1-5; TRBD1 might be the D (5 bases). The germline V gene has CDR1 MNHNS and CDR2 SASEGT. The CDR3 extends over 16 amino acids. Trimming took off 4 bases at V and 0 bases at J, with 13 bases between the two ends. The CDR3 sequence is CASSGKGAFSNQPQHF. For the CDR3, the DNA is TGTGCCAGCAGTGGGAAAGGGGCCTTTAGCAATCAGCCCCAGCATTTT.

This clonotype was detected once. One junction end does not reproduce the germline sequence, and a read error may be involved. The V call is TRBV6-1, the J call TRBJ2-3; D assignment may be TRBD1 or TRBD2 (5 bases each). Germline V CDR1 and CDR2: MNHNS, SASEGT. The CDR3 runs 16 residues. The chain's CDR3 is CASTEFGGSDQDTQYF. DNA of the CDR3: TGTGCCAGCACGGAATTTGGGGGAAGCGACCAAGATACGCAGTATTTC.

The CDR3, as DNA: TGTGCCAGCAGTGAGTGGGGGGAGCTGAACACTGAAGCTTTCTTT. Amino acids: CASSEWGELNTEAFF. The V and J genes are TRBV6-1 and TRBJ1-1; D possibly corresponds to TRBD1 (5 bases). The CDR3 spans 15 residues. From germline, CDR1 is MNHNS and CDR2 SASEGT. V was clipped by 3 bases and J by 0 bases, with 11 bases between them.

Notes on this clonotype: Germline and junction disagree at one end, which may indicate a read error. The rearrangement joins TRBV6-5 to TRBJ2-3, with D unclear. CDR3 length equals 15 residues. Per the germline V gene, CDR1 is MNHEY and CDR2 is SVGAGI. The CDR3 protein is CARSYPGVSTEALYF. CDR3 DNA: TGTGCCAGGAGTTACCCGGGTGTGAGCACAGAGGCGCTGTATTTT.

This clonotype came up a few times. The rearrangement links TRBV6-1 to TRBJ2-1; D may match TRBD1 or TRBD2 (7 bases each). CDR1 and CDR2 from the germline V gene are MNHNS and SASEGT. Deletions cut 8 bases from V and 7 bases from J, with 15 bases between. The CDR3 covers 13 residues. DNA for the CDR3: TGTGCCAGCTCCCCAGGGGGGGAAAATGAGCAGTTCTTC. Amino acids: CASSPGGENEQFF.

This clonotype was recorded only once. The rearrangement uses TRBV6-5 and TRBJ2-2; 9 bases line up with TRBD1. The CDR3 extends over 17 amino acids. V shed 1 base and J 3 bases; nucleotides not matched to a gene: 6. Per the germline V gene, CDR1 is MNHEY and CDR2 is SVGAGI. CDR3 in amino acids: CASSYLPGQGYTGELFF. In DNA, the CDR3 is TGTGCCAGCAGTTACTTACCTGGACAGGGGTACACCGGGGAGCTGTTTTTT.

The chain employs TRBV10-3 and TRBJ2-3, with a possible D match to TRBD2 (6 bases). Germline V lookup: CDR1 ENHRY, CDR2 SYGVKD. V was pared by 10 bases and J by 7 bases, with 18 bases between. This CDR3 region has 13 residues. CDR3 region: CATGVRAKNTQYF. The DNA of the CDR3 is TGTGCCACGGGGGTGCGAGCCAAAAATACGCAGTATTTT.

In the case of this clonotype: The germline gene is not matched at one end of the junction; a read error may be the cause. This chain links TRBV5-1 with TRBJ2-3; D uncertain. Germline V lookup: CDR1 SGHRS, CDR2 YFSETQ. This CDR3 has 15 amino acids. The DNA of the CDR3 is TGCGCCAGCAGCTTGGGGCTAACTGCCACAAATACGCAGTATTTT. It encodes CASSLGLTATNTQYF.

Turning to this clonotype: A read error may be the cause here, since a much bigger clone is one base away. V gene TRBV6-1 combines with J gene TRBJ1-2; 8 bases match TRBD1. With 10 bases clipped from V and 8 bases from J, the junction kept 15 bases outside the gene matches. Germline CDR1 is MNHNS and CDR2 is SASEGT. The CDR3 runs 14 residues. The CDR3 region has the DNA TGTGCCAACACCACGGAACAGGGGGTGTTCGGCTACACCTTC. Its translation: CANTTEQGVFGYTF.

The CDR3 here is CASSSRGLLSGLGTKDTQYF. DNA of the CDR3: TGTGCCAGCAGCTCACGAGGTCTCCTCTCGGGACTGGGGACCAAAGACACGCAGTATTTT. V is TRBV6-1 and J is TRBJ2-3; D may be TRBD2 (6 bases). The CDR3 sequence is 20 residues long. Germline values: CDR1 MNHNS, CDR2 SASEGT. Trimming pared 6 bases from V and 9 bases from J, leaving 37 bases between.

The rearrangement links TRBV6-1 to TRBJ2-1; 8 positions agree with TRBD2. The J call is doubtful: the DNA matches TRBJ2-7 better. CDR1 MNHNS and CDR2 SASEGT come from the germline V gene. CDR3 length equals 19 residues. In DNA form, the CDR3 reads TGTGCCAGCAGTGGTCCGGGACTAGAGTGGGGACTACCTTACAATGAGCAGTACTTC. The encoded protein is CASSGPGLEWGLPYNEQYF.

The rearrangement uses TRBV7-2 and TRBJ2-5; 9 nucleotides line up with TRBD1. The V gene end was trimmed by 5 bases and the J gene end by 11 bases; junction bases not matched to a gene: 18. The CDR3 covers 16 residues. Germline values: CDR1 SGHTA, CDR2 FQGNSA. CDR3: CASSPGTGSPYNEQYF. CDR3 bases: TGTGCCAGCAGCCCTGGGACAGGGTCGCCCTACAATGAGCAGTACTTC.

This clonotype turned up a few times. The chain has TRBV6-1 and TRBJ2-7; D is possibly TRBD1 (5 bases). The CDR3 loop spans 14 amino acids. Deletions cut 6 bases from V and 2 bases from J, with 14 bases between. CDR1 and CDR2 from the germline V gene are MNHNS and SASEGT. The CDR3 nucleotides read TGTGCCAGCAGCGTCCCGACAGATACCTACGAGCAGTACTTC. It specifies CASSVPTDTYEQYF.

This clonotype was detected only a few times. The chain employs TRBV7-2 and TRBJ2-2; 9 positions match TRBD2. In germline, CDR1 is SGHTA, CDR2 FQGNSA. The CDR3 consists of 16 residues. The V and J ends lost 6 bases and 3 bases, in that order; junction bases with no gene match: 8. The CDR3 nucleotides are TGTGCCAGCAGAAGTGGGCTAGCGGGATACACCGGGGAGCTGTTTTTT. Protein product: CASRSGLAGYTGELFF.

This clonotype occurred a few times. The genes are TRBV7-6 and TRBJ1-1; unclear D gene. The CDR3 runs to 14 residues. The V gene lost 5 bases and the J gene lost 0 bases, with 10 bases spanning the gap. Germline-derived CDR1 and CDR2 are SGHVS and FNYEAQ. Here the CDR3 reads CASSPTELNTEAFF. Here the CDR3 DNA reads TGTGCCAGCAGCCCTACAGAGCTGAACACTGAAGCTTTCTTT.

The rearrangement joins TRBV6-1 to TRBJ1-3, with a possible D match to TRBD1 (5 bases). This CDR3 contains 15 residues. Germline CDR1 and CDR2: MNHNS and SASEGT. V lost 8 bases to trimming and J lost 3 bases, with 17 bases between them. The CDR3 bases are TGTGCCAGCCGGAAGGGTTCCGGGGGTGGAAACACCATATATTTT. As protein: CASRKGSGGGNTIYF.

Points on this clonotype: An end of the junction differs from the germline gene, which may be a read error. The rearrangement uses TRBV6-1 and TRBJ2-5; D may correspond to TRBD1 or TRBD2 (5 bases each). The CDR3 totals 16 residues. Germline lookup yields CDR1 MNHNS and CDR2 SASEGT. The CDR3 DNA follows: TGTGCCAGCAGGGGGTTTTGGGGACGCGACCAAGATACGCAGTACTTT. Translated, it gives CASRGFWGRDQDTQYF.

The CDR3: CASSYSFLRIPGHEQYF. Here the CDR3 DNA reads TGTGCCAGCAGTTACTCGTTTCTACGGATCCCCGGCCACGAGCAGTACTTC. The rearrangement links TRBV6-5 to TRBJ2-7; D remains ambiguous. V lost 0 bases and J lost 5, with 20 bases in between. The V gene's germline CDR1 is MNHEY and CDR2 SVGAGI. This CDR3 is 17 amino acids long.

Concerning this clonotype itself: The junction differs from germline at one of its ends, possibly a read error. CDR3 nucleotide sequence: TGTGCCAGCAGGGCGGGGGGCGGGGGTTGTAGCACAGATACCCAGTACTTT. Protein: CASRAGGGGCSTDTQYF. The chain combines TRBV6-1 with TRBJ2-3; 8 bases are a match to TRBD2. The CDR3 runs to 17 residues. Germline V lookup: CDR1 MNHNS, CDR2 SASEGT.

This clonotype qualifies as medium-sized. The J gene is TRBJ2-3, the V gene TRBV25-1, with D perhaps being TRBD1 or TRBD2 (6 bases each). Trimming left V 2 bases short and J 8 bases short, with 8 bases between. The germline gives CDR1 MGHDK, CDR2 SYGVNS. CDR3 length: 12 residues. The CDR3 DNA is TGTGCCAGCAGTGAAGGGGGGCTTACGCAGTATTTT. This encodes CASSEGGLTQYF.

The V and J genes are TRBV6-1 and TRBJ2-3; 12 nucleotides match TRBD2. The length of the CDR3 is 15 residues. Per the germline V gene, CDR1 is MNHNS and CDR2 is SASEGT. Trimming at V came to 8 bases and at J to 6 bases, leaving 9 bases not matched to a gene. The CDR3 protein is CASGEGLAGPDTQYF. CDR3 in DNA: TGTGCCAGCGGGGAGGGACTAGCGGGCCCCGATACGCAGTATTTT.

The chain carries TRBV7-2 and TRBJ2-1, with 7 bases lining up with TRBD2. The end of the DNA is better explained by TRBJ2-5, so the J call may be wrong. Germline V gene data show CDR1 as SGHTA and CDR2 as FQGNSA. The CDR3 contains 16 residues. The CDR3 loop is CASSPNLAGGRETQYF. In DNA form, the CDR3 reads TGTGCCAGCAGCCCAAATTTAGCGGGTGGGAGGGAGACCCAGTACTTC.

V and J are TRBV10-1 and TRBJ2-1; perhaps TRBD2 as D (6 bases). Germline values: CDR1 WNHNN, CDR2 SYGVQD (reference sequence). Deletions cut 0 bases from V and 8 bases from J, with 20 bases between. This CDR3 is 17 amino acids long. Written as DNA, the CDR3 is TGCGCCAGCAGTGAGTCGCCTAGCTTTGAAGGGAGGCATGAGCAGTTCTTC. Translated: CASSESPSFEGRHEQFF.

A remark on this clonotype: Sequence at one end of the junction differs from germline and may be a read error. The gene calls are TRBV7-2 and TRBJ2-3, with 8 nucleotides matching TRBD2. The J call may be in error: the DNA end matches TRBJ2-7 better. CDR3 length: 13 residues. Germline lookup yields CDR1 SGHTA and CDR2 FQGNSA. The CDR3: CASSLAGYNEQYF. DNA for the CDR3: TGTGCCAGCAGCCTAGCGGGTTACAATGAGCAGTACTTC.

Notes on this clonotype: A junction end diverges from the germline sequence, so it may reflect a read error. The genes are TRBV6-1 and TRBJ2-3; possibly TRBD2 for D (6 bases). The CDR3 contains 16 residues. CDR1 is MNHNS and CDR2 is SASEGT in the germline V gene. The CDR3 nucleotides are TGTGCCAGCAGTGAATCGGGGGTGAGCTACACAGACATTCAGTATTTC. Its protein product is CASSESGVSYTDIQYF.

This chain uses TRBV6-8 with TRBJ2-1; D unclear. The germline V gene encodes CDR1 MNHGY and CDR2 SAAAGT. The CDR3 has 20 residues. The V end was cut by 2 bases, the J end by 5 bases, with 28 bases between. CDR3 sequence (DNA): TGTGCCAGCAGTTACGAGTTAATAGAGTTGAACGGGTCGAAAGACAATGAGCAGTTCTTC. Translation gives CASSYELIELNGSKDNEQFF.